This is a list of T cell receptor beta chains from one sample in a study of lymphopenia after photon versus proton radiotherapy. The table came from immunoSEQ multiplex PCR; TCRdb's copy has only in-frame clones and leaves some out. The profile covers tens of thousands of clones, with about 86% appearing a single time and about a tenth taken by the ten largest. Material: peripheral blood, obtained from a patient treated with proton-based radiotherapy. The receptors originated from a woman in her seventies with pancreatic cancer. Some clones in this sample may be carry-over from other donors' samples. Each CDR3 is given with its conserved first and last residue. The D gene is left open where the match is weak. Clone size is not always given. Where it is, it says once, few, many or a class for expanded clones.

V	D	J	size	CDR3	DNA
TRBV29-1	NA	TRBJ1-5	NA	CSVQLSSNQPQHF	TGCAGCGTCCAACTTTCTAGCAATCAGCCCCAGCATTTT
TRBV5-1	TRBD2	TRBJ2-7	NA	CASQREKNEQYF	TGCGCCAGCCAGCGGGAGAAGAACGAGCAGTACTTC
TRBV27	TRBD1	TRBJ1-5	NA	CASSLYTGTGRIRDQPQHF	TGTGCCAGCAGTTTATATACCGGGACAGGGAGAATCCGGGATCAGCCCCAGCATTTT
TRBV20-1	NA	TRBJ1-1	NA	CSASYNGAFF	TGCAGTGCCTCTTATAATGGGGCTTTCTTT
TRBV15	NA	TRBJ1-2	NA	CATSRDRTRSGGYTF	TGTGCCACCAGCAGAGATCGAACGCGCTCGGGGGGCTACACCTTC
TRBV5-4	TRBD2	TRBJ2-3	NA	CASSLVGLAGGPGTDTQYF	TGTGCCAGCAGCTTGGTGGGACTAGCGGGAGGGCCCGGCACAGATACGCAGTATTTT
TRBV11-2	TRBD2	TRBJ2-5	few	CASSHNGREAGETQYF	TGTGCCAGCAGCCACAATGGGAGGGAGGCCGGGGAGACCCAGTACTTC
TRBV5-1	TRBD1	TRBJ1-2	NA	CASSETGVLNYGYTF	TGCGCCAGCAGCGAGACAGGGGTTCTTAACTATGGCTACACCTTC
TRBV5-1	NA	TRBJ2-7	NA	CASSLVLSNEQYF	TGCGCCAGCAGCTTGGTGTTGTCCAACGAGCAGTACTTC
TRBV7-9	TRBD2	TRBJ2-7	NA	CASSLGLAGGFYEQYF	TGTGCCAGCAGCTTAGGCCTAGCGGGAGGTTTCTACGAGCAGTACTTC
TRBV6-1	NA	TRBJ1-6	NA	CASSDQAGGSYNSPLHF	TGTGCCAGCAGTGATCAGGCGGGAGGCTCCTATAATTCACCCCTCCACTTT
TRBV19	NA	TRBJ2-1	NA	CASRRGAGNNEQFF	TGTGCCAGTAGACGGGGCGCGGGAAACAATGAGCAGTTCTTC
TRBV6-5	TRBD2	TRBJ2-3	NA	CASSYSGTSGTDTQYF	TGTGCCAGCAGTTACTCCGGAACTAGCGGCACAGATACGCAGTATTTT
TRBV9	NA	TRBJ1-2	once	CASSVGTDYGYTF	TGTGCCAGCAGCGTAGGGACCGACTATGGCTACACCTTC
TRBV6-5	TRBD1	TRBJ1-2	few	CASSRGQGYTF	TGTGCCAGCAGCAGGGGGCAGGGCTACACCTTC
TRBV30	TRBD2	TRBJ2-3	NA	CAWSGGLGNTDTQYF	TGTGCCTGGAGTGGCGGACTAGGAAACACAGATACGCAGTATTTT